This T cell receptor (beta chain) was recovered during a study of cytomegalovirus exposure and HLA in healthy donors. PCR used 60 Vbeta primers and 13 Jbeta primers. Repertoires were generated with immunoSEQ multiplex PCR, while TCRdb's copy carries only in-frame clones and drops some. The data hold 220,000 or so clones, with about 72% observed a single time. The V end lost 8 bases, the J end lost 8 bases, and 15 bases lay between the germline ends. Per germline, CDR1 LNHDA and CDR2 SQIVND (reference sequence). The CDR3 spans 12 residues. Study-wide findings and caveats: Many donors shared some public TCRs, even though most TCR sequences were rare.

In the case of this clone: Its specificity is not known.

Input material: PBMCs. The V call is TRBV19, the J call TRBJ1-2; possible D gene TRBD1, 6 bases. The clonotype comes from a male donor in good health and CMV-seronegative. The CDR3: CASVAGAGGYTF. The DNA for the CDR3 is TGTGCCAGTGTTGCAGGGGCTGGCGGCTACACCTTC.